This TCR beta chain originates from a study of molecular identifiers for immune sequencing clone quantification. Study information: Replicate RNA from 20,000 or 100,000 naive CD8 T cells formed five aliquots; four were sequenced.

TCRdb fed the PCR reads into MiXCR, producing one record per CDR3 protein. The repertoire holds about 630,000 distinct CDR3 sequences, with about 25% as singletons. The CDR3 runs to 16 residues. Looked up from germline, CDR1 is SGHRS and CDR2 is YFSETQ. V dropped 5 bases and J dropped 4 bases, with 18 bases sitting between them. Using 10%, 30% or 50% RNA, naive CD8 libraries were derived from around 20,000 to 990,000 sorted cells. Sorted naive CD8 T cells were those defined as CD8+CD4-CCR7+CD45RA+. Points from the study as a whole: Spiked Jurkat TCR RNA originating from one cell could reportedly be identified amid about a million naive cells.

As regards this clonotype: Its antigen is not known.

The rearrangement uses TRBV5-1 and TRBJ2-2; TRBD2 might be the D (6 bases). The clonotype was recovered from a human donor in good health. Some libraries in this study had Jurkat cell RNA spiked in. Sequencing input: naive CD8+ T cells from blood, with Jurkat cell RNA spiked in. The subset here: FACS-sorted CD8+CD4-CCR7+CD45RA+ naive T cells. CDR3 bases: TGCGCCAGCAGTCCGGTCGGGGGAGAGGGCACCGGGGAGCTGTTTTTT. Translated: CASSPVGGEGTGELFF.